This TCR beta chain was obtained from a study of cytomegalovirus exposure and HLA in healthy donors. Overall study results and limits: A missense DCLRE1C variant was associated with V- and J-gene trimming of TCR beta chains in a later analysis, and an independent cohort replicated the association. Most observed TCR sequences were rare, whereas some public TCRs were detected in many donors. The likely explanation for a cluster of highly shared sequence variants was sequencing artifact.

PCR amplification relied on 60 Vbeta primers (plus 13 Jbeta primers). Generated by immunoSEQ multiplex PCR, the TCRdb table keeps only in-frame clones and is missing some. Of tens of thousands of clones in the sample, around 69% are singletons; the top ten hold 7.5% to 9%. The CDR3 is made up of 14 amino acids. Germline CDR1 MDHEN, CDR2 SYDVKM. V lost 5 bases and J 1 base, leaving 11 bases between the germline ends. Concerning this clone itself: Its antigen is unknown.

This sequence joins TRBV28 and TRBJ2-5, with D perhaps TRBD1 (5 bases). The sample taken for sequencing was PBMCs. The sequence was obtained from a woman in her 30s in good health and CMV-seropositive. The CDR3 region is CASSLQGPQETQYF. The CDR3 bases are TGTGCCAGCAGTCTGCAGGGTCCCCAAGAGACCCAGTACTTC.